The 26 T cell receptor beta chains reported below all come from one sample, sequenced in a study of T cells after yellow fever vaccination. Using its own MiXCR run on the 5' RACE reads, TCRdb lists one record per CDR3 protein. The table has approximately 27,000 distinct CDR3 sequences, 4.5% to 5.5% seen once. The sample consisted of PBMCs, either bulk or a sorted T-cell subset (CD4+, CD8+, memory, or dextramer-sorted; not recorded which), taken 15 days after the yellow fever booster vaccination. The receptors originated from a man aged 25 to 45 who received the YFV17D yellow fever vaccine.

This clonotype has at least ten counts. V usage is TRBV27 and J usage is TRBJ2-1, with 10 bases matching TRBD2. Looked up from germline, CDR1 is MNHEY and CDR2 is SMNVEV (reference sequence). The junction had 1 base not matched to a gene; V was cut back by 2 bases and J by 3 bases. The CDR3 is 15 amino acids. The CDR3 DNA reads as TGTGCCAGCAGTTTACGACTAGCGGGCTACAATGAGCAGTTCTTC. This sequence encodes CASSLRLAGYNEQFF.

CDR3 nucleotide sequence: TGCTGCGCTAGAGATCTGTACAGGGTGAACACCGGGGAGCTGTTTTTT. Protein sequence: CCARDLYRVNTGELFF. This rearrangement joins TRBV20-1 to TRBJ2-2, with D possibly TRBD1 on 6 matching bases. The CDR3 is 16 residues long. Germline CDR1 DFQATT, CDR2 SNEGSKA (reference sequence).

This clonotype showed up many times. The gene calls are TRBV25-1 and TRBJ2-7; D perhaps matches TRBD1 (6 bases). V was pared by 3 bases and J by 3 bases, with 18 bases between. This CDR3 is built from 16 residues. CDR1 is MGHDK and CDR2 is SYGVNS in the germline V gene. The CDR3 bases are TGTGCCAGCAGTGATCCAGGGGCCCTTGGGCTCTACGAGCAGTACTTC. Translating gives CASSDPGALGLYEQYF.

Notes on this clonotype: This may arise from a read error, as a much more abundant clone is one base away. V and J are TRBV27 and TRBJ2-1; the match to TRBD2 covers 11 bases. V trimming: 5 bases; J trimming: 7 bases; junction bases outside the gene matches: 1. The CDR3 loop spans 13 amino acids. Germline CDR1 is MNHEY and CDR2 is SMNVEV (reference sequence). As DNA, the CDR3 is TGTGCCAGCAGTACTAGCGGGAGTAATGAGCAGTTCTTC. It codes for CASSTSGSNEQFF.

This clonotype was seen at least ten times. This chain links TRBV20-1 with TRBJ2-2, with TRBD2 as a possible D gene (5 bases). V gave up 6 bases and J gave up 2 bases, with 10 bases separating them. The CDR3 consists of 13 residues. The germline V gene has CDR1 DFQATT and CDR2 SNEGSKA (reference sequence). The CDR3 here is CSASGYNTGELFF. The CDR3 bases are TGCAGTGCCAGCGGCTATAACACCGGGGAGCTGTTTTTT.

This clonotype was recorded many times. The rearrangement uses TRBV30 and TRBJ1-5; D gene unclear. The ends were cut back, 0 bases at V and 14 bases at J, with 17 bases in the middle. This CDR3 has 13 amino acids. Germline CDR1 GTSNPN, CDR2 SVGIG (reference sequence). The CDR3 reads CAWSVPGPAPKHF. DNA of the CDR3: TGTGCCTGGAGTGTCCCCGGTCCTGCACCCAAGCATTTT.

This clonotype showed up many times. The chain couples TRBV4-3 to TRBJ1-1, with D perhaps TRBD1 (6 bases). The CDR3 runs 12 residues. Germline CDR1 is LGHNA and CDR2 is YSLEER. Trimming left V 1 base short and J 12 bases short, with 12 bases between. CDR3 in DNA: TGCGCCAGCAGCCAAGCCACAGGGCGGCCTTTCTTT. Protein: CASSQATGRPFF.

In this sample, this clonotype turned up many times. Here the CDR3 DNA reads TGTGCCAGCAGCTTAAGCGGGGCTCCTTCCAATGAGCAGTTCTTC. Amino acids: CASSLSGAPSNEQFF. J is TRBJ2-1 and V is TRBV7-2; 7 nucleotides match TRBD2. Germline assignment: CDR1 SGHTA and CDR2 FQGNSA. CDR3 length equals 15 residues. The V gene end was trimmed by 2 bases and the J gene end by 6 bases; junction bases not matched to a gene: 7.

This clonotype was recorded many times. The rearrangement links TRBV7-3 to TRBJ2-7, with TRBD2 identical over 7 bases. CDR1 is SGHTA, CDR2 FQGTGA, per germline. CDR3 length: 13 amino acids. V lost 9 bases and J lost 3; bases outside the gene matches: 8. CDR3 region: CARKGTKLYEQYF. The CDR3 nucleotides are TGTGCCAGAAAAGGGACTAAACTCTACGAGCAGTACTTC.

This clonotype came up many times. The J gene is TRBJ1-5, the V gene TRBV5-6; unclear D gene. The V and J ends lost 0 bases and 5 bases respectively, with 9 bases between them. Germline values: CDR1 SGHDT, CDR2 YYEEEE. The CDR3 loop spans 14 amino acids. CDR3 bases: TGTGCCAGCAGCTTGGGACCAGGCGATCAGCCCCAGCATTTT. It is translated as CASSLGPGDQPQHF.

There are many counts of this clonotype. The CDR3 loop reads CSALAGGPNDEQFF. CDR3 nucleotides: TGCAGTGCCCTAGCGGGAGGGCCTAACGATGAGCAGTTCTTC. The rearrangement uses TRBV20-1 and TRBJ2-1; 12 bases agree with TRBD2. The CDR3 runs to 14 residues. Germline-derived CDR1 and CDR2 are DFQATT and SNEGSKA (reference sequence). Trimming took 6 bases from V and 8 from J; bases not matched to a gene: 8.

As concerns this clonotype: Just one base apart from a much larger clone, this may be a read error. CDR3 DNA: TGTGCCATCAGGAAGAGGAACACCGGGGAGCTGTTTTTT. This encodes CAIRKRNTGELFF. The rearrangement links TRBV27 to TRBJ2-2; no clear D gene. CDR3 length equals 13 residues. Germline lookup yields CDR1 MNHEY and CDR2 SMNVEV (reference sequence). With 10 bases removed from V and 1 base from J, the gap between germline ends came to 10 bases.

The table lists this clonotype with a few counts. This chain links TRBV20-1 with TRBJ2-7; 7 nucleotides line up with TRBD2. Germline-derived CDR1 and CDR2 are DFQATT and SNEGSKA (reference sequence). This CDR3 spans 15 amino acids. V gave up 4 bases and J gave up 0 bases; unmatched junction bases: 9. This CDR3 reads CSANPGGSSSYEQYF. CDR3 coding DNA: TGCAGTGCTAACCCGGGCGGGAGCAGCTCCTACGAGCAGTACTTC.

This clonotype showed up many times. The chain recombines TRBV3-1 with TRBJ2-1; weak D call: TRBD2 (6 bases). Trimming removed 1 base at V and 15 bases at J, with 13 bases between. CDR3 length equals 12 residues. Germline loops: CDR1 LGHDT, CDR2 YNNKEL (reference sequence). The CDR3 DNA reads as TGTGCCAGCAGCCAAGGACTAGATTTCACGTTCTTC. This codes for CASSQGLDFTFF.

This sequence joins TRBV3-1 and TRBJ2-5; tentative D call: TRBD1 (6 bases). CDR3 length: 17 amino acids. The V and J ends lost 4 bases and 2 bases respectively, with 20 bases between them. Germline CDR1 LGHDT, CDR2 YNNKEL (reference sequence). DNA of the CDR3: TGTGCCAGCAGCCCAGAGTTTCAGGGGCCTAAACAAGAGACCCAGTACTTC. Amino acids: CASSPEFQGPKQETQYF.

There are many counts of this clonotype. The chain links TRBV5-1 to TRBJ2-5, with D unclear. Per germline, CDR1 SGHRS and CDR2 YFSETQ. The V end lost 4 bases, the J end lost 9 bases, and 19 bases lay between the germline ends. This CDR3 comprises 14 residues. This CDR3 reads CASSPDTDISAQYF. For the CDR3, the DNA is TGCGCCAGCAGCCCCGACACCGACATTTCGGCCCAGTACTTC. Full variable domain (rest looked up from reference TRBV5-1 and TRBJ2-5): KAGVTQTPRYLIKTRGQQVTLSCSPISGHRSVSWYQQTPGQGLQFLFEYFSETQRNKGNFPGRFSGRQFSNSRSEMNVSTLELGDSALYLCASSPDTDISAQYFGPGTRLLVL.

This clonotype ranks as large. CDR3 DNA: TGTGCCAGCAGCTTAGCGGCGGGATTTACCTACAATGAGCAGTTCTTC. Its translation: CASSLAAGFTYNEQFF. The chain is built from TRBV7-2 and TRBJ2-1, with D possibly matching TRBD2 (6 bases). Germline V CDR1 and CDR2: SGHTA, FQGNSA. V was cut by 0 bases and J by 2 bases, with 11 bases left in between. CDR3 length equals 16 residues. The whole variable domain, filled in from reference TRBV7-2 and TRBJ2-1, reads GAGVSQSPSNKVTEKGKDVELRCDPISGHTALYWYRQSLGQGLEFLIYFQGNSAPDKSGLPSDRFSAERTGGSVSTLTIQRTQQEDSAVYLCASSLAAGFTYNEQFFGPGTRLTVL.

This clonotype was recorded many times. V is TRBV18 and J is TRBJ1-2, with D uncertain. Trimming removed 2 bases from V and 3 bases from J, with 7 bases in between. CDR1 is KGHSH and CDR2 is LQKENI in the germline V gene. This CDR3 contains 13 residues. CDR3 amino acids: CASSPSQDYGYTF. The DNA for the CDR3 is TGTGCCAGCTCACCAAGTCAGGACTATGGCTACACCTTC.

Ten or more counts support this clonotype. The genes are TRBV29-1 and TRBJ2-1; TRBD1 might be the D (6 bases). The germline V and J ends were trimmed by 3 bases and 6 bases, with 15 bases remaining between them. CDR3 size: 14 residues. Germline V gene sequence: CDR1 SQVTM, CDR2 ANQGSEA. The CDR3 nucleotides read TGCAGCGTTGATGGTGGGACACTAATCAATGAGCAGTTCTTC. Translating gives CSVDGGTLINEQFF.

This clonotype was seen ten or more times. This chain links TRBV7-8 with TRBJ1-3; no definite D call. V gave up 2 bases and J gave up 0 bases, with 8 bases separating them. The CDR3 consists of 15 residues. Germline lookup yields CDR1 SGHVS and CDR2 FQNEAQ. CDR3: CASSLMGSSGNTIYF. Written as DNA, the CDR3 is TGTGCCAGCAGCTTAATGGGGTCCTCTGGAAACACCATATATTTT.

Many counts were recorded for this clonotype. The genes are TRBV29-1 and TRBJ2-7; 9 bases are shared with TRBD1. Germline V gene data show CDR1 as SQVTM and CDR2 as ANQGSEA. V dropped 4 bases and J dropped 7; count of bases not matched to a gene: 5. This CDR3 spans 12 amino acids. CDR3 DNA: TGCAGCGTTGGGGACAGGGCTGGGGAGCAGTACTTC. It is translated as CSVGDRAGEQYF.

The table lists this clonotype with many counts. The gene calls are TRBV20-1 and TRBJ2-7; no clear D. Germline assignment: CDR1 DFQATT and CDR2 SNEGSKA (reference sequence). The CDR3 has 12 amino acids. V lost 0 bases, J lost 6 bases, and 9 bases lay in between. CDR3 region: CSARDETTEQYF. For the CDR3, the DNA is TGCAGTGCTAGAGATGAGACCACCGAGCAGTACTTC.

In its sample, this clonotype was seen a few times. The chain combines TRBV4-3 with TRBJ1-2; 9 bases map to TRBD1. The germline V gene has CDR1 LGHNA and CDR2 YSLEER. The CDR3 extends over 16 amino acids. V dropped 0 bases and J dropped 4; count of bases not matched to a gene: 6. The CDR3, as DNA: TGCGCCAGCAGCCAAGAGGCCCGGGACAGGGTCTATGGCTACACCTTC. Encoded protein: CASSQEARDRVYGYTF.

This clonotype was counted at least ten times. V and J are TRBV7-9 and TRBJ2-7; 11 bases map to TRBD1. The CDR3 totals 14 residues. Germline V lookup: CDR1 SEHNR, CDR2 FQNEAQ (reference sequence). The V and J ends lost 6 bases and 7 bases, in that order; junction bases with no gene match: 8. The CDR3 reads CASREDGTGGEQYF. CDR3 nucleotide sequence: TGTGCCAGCAGAGAGGACGGGACAGGGGGTGAGCAGTACTTC. Based on the CDR3 plus reference TRBV7-9 and TRBJ2-7, the full variable domain is DTGVSQNPRHKITKRGQNVTFRCDPISEHNRLYWYRQTLGQGPEFLTYFQNEAQLEKSRLLSDRFSAERPKGSFSTLEIQRTEQGDSAMYLCASREDGTGGEQYFGPGTRLTVT.

This clonotype is medium-sized (0.01 to 0.1%). The rearrangement uses TRBV3-1 and TRBJ2-1; a possible D gene is TRBD2 (5 bases). V was cut by 1 base and J by 10 bases, with 8 bases left in between. This CDR3 has 12 residues. Germline CDR1 LGHDT, CDR2 YNNKEL (reference sequence). As DNA, the CDR3 is TGTGCCAGCAGCCAAGCTACGGGGGAGCAGTTCTTC. Amino acid sequence: CASSQATGEQFF.

At least ten counts were recorded for this clonotype. The chain combines TRBV20-1 with TRBJ1-1; D unclear. The germline V and J ends were trimmed by 6 bases and 4 bases, with 18 bases remaining between them. CDR1 and CDR2 from the germline V gene are DFQATT and SNEGSKA (reference sequence). The CDR3 spans 14 residues. CDR3 loop: CSARPPGWATEAFF. In DNA form, the CDR3 reads TGCAGTGCCAGACCGCCGGGGTGGGCCACTGAAGCTTTCTTT.